These T cell receptor beta chains were read from a single sample in a study of cytomegalovirus exposure and HLA in healthy donors. Profiled with immunoSEQ multiplex PCR; TCRdb holds only in-frame clones, not every one. The sample is made up of 55,000 to 80,000 clones, and the top ten hold 2.5% to 3% of it. Sequencing was performed on PBMCs. Source of these receptors: a man aged 40-50 years in good health and CMV-seronegative. CDR3s include the opening cysteine and the closing phenylalanine or tryptophan. The order of the fields is J gene, V gene, D gene, CDR3 DNA, CDR3 protein. The D gene is left open where the match is weak.

J: TRBJ1-6
V: TRBV6-6
D: NA
DNA: TGTGCCAGCAGTTACGGAGCAGACCTTTATTCACCCCTCCACTTT
CDR3: CASSYGADLYSPLHF

J: TRBJ2-1
V: TRBV6-1
D: NA
DNA: TGTGCCAGCAGTGTAAGCGGACCCTACAATGAGCAGTTCTTC
CDR3: CASSVSGPYNEQFF

J: TRBJ1-2
V: TRBV2
D: NA
DNA: TGTGCCACCGGGCGGGATGGCTACACCTTC
CDR3: CATGRDGYTF

J: TRBJ1-1
V: TRBV28
D: TRBD1
DNA: TGTGCCAGCAGCACCAAAAGACAGGGCAACACTGAAGCTTTCTTT
CDR3: CASSTKRQGNTEAFF

J: TRBJ2-5
V: TRBV18
D: TRBD1
DNA: TGTGCCAGCTCACTCGGGACAGGGGGCGCCCGGCGGGAGACCCAGTACTTC
CDR3: CASSLGTGGARRETQYF

J: TRBJ2-5
V: TRBV5-4
D: NA
DNA: TGTGCCAGCAGCTTGGTAATGGGGGCCCAAGAGACCCAGTACTTC
CDR3: CASSLVMGAQETQYF

J: TRBJ2-1
V: TRBV21-1
D: NA
DNA: TGTGCCAGAAGCTTTAAAAGACAGGGGGAGTACAATGAGCAGTTCTTC
CDR3: CARSFKRQGEYNEQFF

J: TRBJ2-1
V: TRBV7-2
D: NA
DNA: TGTGCCAGCAGCTTCACTAGTAACAATGAGCAGTTCTTC
CDR3: CASSFTSNNEQFF

J: TRBJ1-3
V: TRBV9
D: NA
DNA: TGTGCCAGCAGCGTAGGTTTTGGTCAGGCCAACTCTGGAAACACCATATATTTT
CDR3: CASSVGFGQANSGNTIYF

J: TRBJ1-2
V: TRBV18
D: NA
DNA: TGTGCCAGCTCACCCGGCCTGGACAGAGACTCATATGGCTACACCTTC
CDR3: CASSPGLDRDSYGYTF

J: TRBJ2-1
V: TRBV5-1
D: NA
DNA: TGCGCCAGCAGCTTGGGACTGCTCAATGAGCAGTTCTTC
CDR3: CASSLGLLNEQFF

J: TRBJ2-2
V: TRBV5-4
D: NA
DNA: TGTGCCAGCAGCTTGGGCGGTAACACCGGGGAGCTGTTTTTT
CDR3: CASSLGGNTGELFF

J: TRBJ2-5
V: TRBV6-1
D: NA
DNA: TGTGCCAGCAGTGAAGCGGGTTACGGGCAAGAGACCCAGTACTTC
CDR3: CASSEAGYGQETQYF

J: TRBJ1-4
V: TRBV11-2
D: TRBD1
DNA: TGTGCCAGCAGCATCGGACAGGGGACTAATGAAAAACTGTTTTTT
CDR3: CASSIGQGTNEKLFF

J: TRBJ1-3
V: TRBV7-3
D: NA
DNA: TGTGCCAGCAGCTTAACCGGGGTCTCTGGAAACACCATATATTTT
CDR3: CASSLTGVSGNTIYF

J: TRBJ2-2
V: TRBV6-5
D: NA
DNA: TGTGCCAGCAGTTACCGGACAGTAAACACCGGGGAGCTGTTTTTT
CDR3: CASSYRTVNTGELFF

J: TRBJ2-1
V: TRBV9
D: TRBD2
DNA: TGTGCCAGCAGCCCAAGCGGGGGTAATGAGCAGTTCTTC
CDR3: CASSPSGGNEQFF

J: TRBJ1-1
V: TRBV4-2
D: TRBD1
DNA: TGTGCCAGCAGCCAACAGACAGGGGGTGGTGAAGCTTTCTTT
CDR3: CASSQQTGGGEAFF

J: TRBJ2-3
V: TRBV2
D: TRBD2
DNA: TGTGCCAGCAGGGGTGCTAGCGGGGGGACAGATACGCAGTATTTT
CDR3: CASRGASGGTDTQYF

J: TRBJ1-1
V: TRBV30
D: TRBD1
DNA: TGTGCCTGGAGTTGGACAGGGGGTGCTGAAGCTTTCTTT
CDR3: CAWSWTGGAEAFF

J: TRBJ2-4
V: TRBV5-1
D: TRBD2
DNA: TGCGCCAGCAGCTTAGGGACTAGCGGACTAGCCAAAAACATTCAGTACTTC
CDR3: CASSLGTSGLAKNIQYF

J: TRBJ2-4
V: TRBV2
D: NA
DNA: TGTGCCAGCAGACTCGACAGAGTAGAAAACATTCAGTACTTC
CDR3: CASRLDRVENIQYF

J: TRBJ2-5
V: TRBV29-1
D: NA
DNA: TGCAGCGTTGTACAGGGCGCCGGAGAGACCCAGTACTTC
CDR3: CSVVQGAGETQYF

J: TRBJ2-7
V: TRBV30
D: TRBD1
DNA: TGTGCCTGGAGCCCGGGACAGGGGATCTACGAGCAGTACTTC
CDR3: CAWSPGQGIYEQYF

J: TRBJ2-7
V: TRBV2
D: NA
DNA: TGTGCCAGCAGCATGGTGACAGGCGCCCCTGAGCAGTACTTC
CDR3: CASSMVTGAPEQYF

J: TRBJ1-2
V: TRBV6-5
D: NA
DNA: TGTGCCAGCAGTTACTCTCCCGACAGGGGCTACACCTTC
CDR3: CASSYSPDRGYTF

J: TRBJ2-1
V: TRBV9
D: NA
DNA: TGTGCCAGCAGCGTAGTGGGCGGAGGGGTTGACAATGAGCAGTTCTTC
CDR3: CASSVVGGGVDNEQFF

J: TRBJ1-4
V: TRBV4-1
D: TRBD1
DNA: TGCGCCAGCAGCCACTTCCTTCAGGGACAGGGACTTGAAAAACTGTTTTTT
CDR3: CASSHFLQGQGLEKLFF

J: TRBJ1-5
V: TRBV7-8
D: NA
DNA: TGTGCCAGCAGCTTAGGTCGCGATCAGCCCCAGCATTTT
CDR3: CASSLGRDQPQHF

J: TRBJ2-7
V: TRBV2
D: NA
DNA: TGTGCCAGCAACAGCCCTCAGGGGAGCTCCTACGAGCAGTACTTC
CDR3: CASNSPQGSSYEQYF

J: TRBJ1-1
V: TRBV15
D: TRBD1
DNA: TGTGCCACCAGCAGGTACGCGGGACAGAGGAACACTGAAGCTTTCTTT
CDR3: CATSRYAGQRNTEAFF

J: TRBJ1-3
V: TRBV19
D: TRBD1
DNA: TGTGCCAGTACTCAGGGGGCGTACTCTGGAAACACCATATATTTT
CDR3: CASTQGAYSGNTIYF

J: TRBJ2-5
V: TRBV4-2
D: NA
DNA: TGTGCCAGCAGCCAAGCGGAGACCCAGTACTTC
CDR3: CASSQAETQYF

J: TRBJ2-3
V: TRBV30
D: NA
DNA: TGTGCCTGGAGTGAGGGACTGGGATTGGGGGGTACGCAGTATTTT
CDR3: CAWSEGLGLGGTQYF

J: TRBJ2-3
V: TRBV9
D: TRBD2
DNA: TGTGCCAGCAGCGCGGGGGGGGCCCGGGGAGATACGCAGTATTTT
CDR3: CASSAGGARGDTQYF

J: TRBJ1-2
V: TRBV19
D: TRBD1
DNA: TGTGCCAGTAGTATTACACCGGACAGGGCTGGGTATGGCTACACCTTC
CDR3: CASSITPDRAGYGYTF

J: TRBJ2-2
V: TRBV7-9
D: TRBD1
DNA: TGTGCCAGCAGGCCCAACAGGGGTAACACCGGGGAGCTGTTTTTT
CDR3: CASRPNRGNTGELFF

J: TRBJ1-2
V: TRBV30
D: NA
DNA: TGTGCCTGGAGTGCATATGGGGCGCGAGGCTACACCTTC
CDR3: CAWSAYGARGYTF

J: TRBJ2-7
V: TRBV5-8
D: TRBD1
DNA: TGTGCCAGCAGCACCCCGACAGGGGGACGCTACGAGCAGTACTTC
CDR3: CASSTPTGGRYEQYF

J: TRBJ1-2
V: TRBV30
D: NA
DNA: TGTGCCTGGAGTAAGGGGGGGGGCGGTCTGAACTATGGCTACACCTTC
CDR3: CAWSKGGGGLNYGYTF

J: TRBJ1-2
V: TRBV7-9
D: NA
DNA: TGTGCCAGCAGCTTAAGCCCGGGACAAGGCGGCTACACCTTC
CDR3: CASSLSPGQGGYTF

J: TRBJ2-5
V: TRBV5-3
D: TRBD1
DNA: TGTGCCAGAACCGCCACCGGGACAGGGGTGCTCCCGTACCAAGAGACCCAGTACTTC
CDR3: CARTATGTGVLPYQETQYF

J: TRBJ1-4
V: TRBV27
D: NA
DNA: TGTGCCAGCAGTAGACAGGCAACTAATGAAAAACTGTTTTTT
CDR3: CASSRQATNEKLFF

J: TRBJ1-2
V: TRBV15
D: NA
DNA: TGTGCCACCAGCAGGAGCCGGGGGGCGGCTGGCTACACCTTC
CDR3: CATSRSRGAAGYTF

J: TRBJ2-7
V: TRBV4-2
D: NA
DNA: TGTGCCAGCAGCCAATTACAAGGGGGATCTTACGAGCAGTACTTC
CDR3: CASSQLQGGSYEQYF

J: TRBJ1-6
V: TRBV9
D: NA
DNA: TGTGCCAGCAGCGTAGGGGTGGACCAGGGGTCACCCCTCCACTTT
CDR3: CASSVGVDQGSPLHF

J: TRBJ2-2
V: TRBV29-1
D: NA
DNA: TGCAGCGTTGGGAGGGAAAAGGACACCGGGGAGCTGTTTTTT
CDR3: CSVGREKDTGELFF